This T cell receptor beta chain originates from a study of regulatory T cells in long-lasting Graves disease. General observations from the study: Thyroid tissue was not sampled; only peripheral blood was.

Arm-PCR of CDR3 regions and iRepertoire HTBI primers were the basis on which TCR beta libraries were built. Using its own MiXCR run on the multiplex PCR reads, TCRdb lists one record per CDR3 protein. The sample lists more than 300,000 distinct CDR3 sequences, 15% to 19% occurring once. Remarks on this clonotype: Its antigen is as yet unknown.

Time point reported: newly diagnosed GD, antithyroid drugs for less than 3 months. RNA isolated from PBMCs was used to make the TCR library. Each of the patients was recruited from an endocrinology department situated in Xi'an, China. Staff took roughly 8.1 milliliters of peripheral blood and put it into EDTA tubes. The junction had 6 bases not matched to a gene; V was cut back by 4 bases and J by 5 bases. This CDR3 spans 15 amino acids. CDR1 is SGHRS, CDR2 YFSETQ, per germline. The material sequenced was peripheral blood mononuclear cells (PBMCs), taken at new diagnosis, from a patient treated with antithyroid drugs. The J gene is TRBJ2-1, the V gene TRBV5-1, with 10 bases lining up with TRBD1. The receptor was derived from a female donor with Graves disease. CDR3 sequence (DNA): TGCGCCAGCAGCAAATCGACAGGGGGCAACAATGAGCAGTTCTTC. Its protein product is CASSKSTGGNNEQFF. Looking up the rest from reference TRBV5-1 and TRBJ2-1 gives the full variable domain: KAGVTQTPRYLIKTRGQQVTLSCSPISGHRSVSWYQQTPGQGLQFLFEYFSETQRNKGNFPGRFSGRQFSNSRSEMNVSTLELGDSALYLCASSKSTGGNNEQFFGPGTRLTVL.